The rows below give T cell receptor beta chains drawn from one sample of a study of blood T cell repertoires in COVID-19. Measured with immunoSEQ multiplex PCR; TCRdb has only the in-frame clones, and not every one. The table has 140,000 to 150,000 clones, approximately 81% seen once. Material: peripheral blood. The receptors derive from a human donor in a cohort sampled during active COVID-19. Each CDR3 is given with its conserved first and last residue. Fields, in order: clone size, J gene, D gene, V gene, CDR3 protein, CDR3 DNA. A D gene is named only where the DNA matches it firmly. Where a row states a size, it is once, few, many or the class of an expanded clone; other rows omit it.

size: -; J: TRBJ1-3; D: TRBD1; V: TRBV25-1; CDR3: CASSVRGLNTIYF; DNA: TGTGCCAGCAGTGTCAGGGGGCTTAACACCATATATTTT
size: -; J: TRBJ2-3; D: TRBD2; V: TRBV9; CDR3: CASKPGEGDTQYF; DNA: TGTGCCAGCAAGCCGGGGGAGGGAGATACGCAGTATTTT
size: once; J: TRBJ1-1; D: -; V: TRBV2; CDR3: CASSGGGTEAFF; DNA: TGTGCCAGCAGTGGAGGGGGCACTGAAGCTTTCTTT
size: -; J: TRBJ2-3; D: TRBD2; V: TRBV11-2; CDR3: CASSPGFSGGVSTDTQYF; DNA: TGTGCCAGCAGCCCGGGTTTTAGCGGGGGGGTTAGCACAGATACGCAGTATTTT
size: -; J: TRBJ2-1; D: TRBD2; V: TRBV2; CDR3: CASSAPTSTSGARTTSYNEQFF; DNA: TGTGCCAGCAGTGCCCCAACATCCACTAGCGGGGCTAGAACTACCTCCTACAATGAGCAGTTCTTC
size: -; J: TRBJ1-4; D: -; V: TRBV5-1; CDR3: CASSSTGTATNEKLFF; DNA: TGCGCCAGCAGCTCAACAGGAACTGCAACTAATGAAAAACTGTTTTTT
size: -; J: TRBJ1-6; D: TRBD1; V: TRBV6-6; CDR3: CASRAGTGYYNSPLHF; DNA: TGTGCCAGCAGAGCCGGGACAGGGTATTATAATTCACCCCTCCACTTT
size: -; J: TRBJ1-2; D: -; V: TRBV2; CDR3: CASSLRADYGYTF; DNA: TGTGCCAGCAGCCTCAGGGCTGACTATGGCTACACCTTC
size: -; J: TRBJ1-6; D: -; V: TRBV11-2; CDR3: CASSLAGVGSPLHF; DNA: TGTGCCAGCAGCTTAGCCGGAGTGGGTTCACCCCTCCACTTT
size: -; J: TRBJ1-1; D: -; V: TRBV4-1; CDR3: CASSLATGMNTEAFF; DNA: TGCGCCAGCAGCCTAGCCACAGGGATGAACACTGAAGCTTTCTTT
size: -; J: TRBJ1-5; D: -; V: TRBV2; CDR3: CASSVILRDIGHTDGNQPQHF; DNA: TGTGCCAGCAGTGTCATCCTCCGGGACATCGGTCATACGGATGGCAATCAGCCCCAGCATTTT
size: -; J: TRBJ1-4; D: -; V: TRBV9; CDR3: CASSVLGGGQEKLFF; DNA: TGTGCCAGCAGCGTATTGGGCGGAGGACAGGAAAAACTGTTTTTT
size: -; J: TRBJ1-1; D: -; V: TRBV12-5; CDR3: CASGFLSTEAFF; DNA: TGTGCTAGTGGTTTCTTGAGCACTGAAGCTTTCTTT
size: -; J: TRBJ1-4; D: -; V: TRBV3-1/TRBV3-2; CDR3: CASSRGATNEKLFF; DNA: TGTGCCAGCAGCCGGGGAGCAACTAATGAAAAACTGTTTTTT
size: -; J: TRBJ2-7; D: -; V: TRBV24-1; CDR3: CATSDATYEQYF; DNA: TGTGCCACCAGTGATGCGACCTACGAGCAGTACTTC
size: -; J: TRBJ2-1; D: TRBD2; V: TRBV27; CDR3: CASSLAGGGHNEQFF; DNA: TGTGCCAGCAGTTTAGCGGGGGGGGGTCACAATGAGCAGTTCTTC
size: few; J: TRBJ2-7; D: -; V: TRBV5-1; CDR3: CASSGPLGGEQYF; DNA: TGCGCCAGCAGCGGGCCCTTAGGGGGCGAGCAGTACTTC
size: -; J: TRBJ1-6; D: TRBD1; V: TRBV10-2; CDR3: CASRYTGGDNSPLHF; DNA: TGCGCCAGCAGATATACAGGGGGCGACAATTCACCCCTCCACTTT
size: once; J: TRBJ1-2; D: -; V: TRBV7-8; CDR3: CASSSSAAKTYGYTF; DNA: TGTGCCAGCAGCTCGAGCGCAGCGAAGACCTATGGCTACACCTTC
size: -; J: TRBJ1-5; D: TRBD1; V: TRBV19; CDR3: CASSIEGATSNQPQHF; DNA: TGTGCCAGTAGTATTGAGGGGGCAACGAGCAATCAGCCCCAGCATTTT
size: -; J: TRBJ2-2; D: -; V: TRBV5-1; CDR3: CASSFEGGTGELFF; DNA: TGCGCCAGCAGCTTCGAGGGAGGCACCGGGGAGCTGTTTTTT
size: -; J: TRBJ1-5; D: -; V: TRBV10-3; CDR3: CATQGPNQPQHF; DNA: TGTGCCACCCAGGGCCCAAATCAGCCCCAGCATTTT
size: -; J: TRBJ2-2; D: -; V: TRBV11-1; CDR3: CASSLGRVTTGELFF; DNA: TGTGCCAGCAGCTTAGGCAGGGTGACCACCGGGGAGCTGTTTTTT
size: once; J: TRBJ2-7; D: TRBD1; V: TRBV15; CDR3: CATSRGQGSTYEQYF; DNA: TGTGCCACCAGCAGAGGACAGGGGAGTACCTACGAGCAGTACTTC
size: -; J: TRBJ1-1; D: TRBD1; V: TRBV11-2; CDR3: CASSLQGTANTEAFF; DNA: TGTGCCAGCAGCTTACAAGGGACAGCGAACACTGAAGCTTTCTTT
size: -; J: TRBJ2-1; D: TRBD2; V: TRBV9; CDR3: CASSVGSLGLAGNEQFF; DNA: TGTGCCAGCAGCGTAGGAAGTCTGGGACTAGCGGGCAATGAGCAGTTCTTC
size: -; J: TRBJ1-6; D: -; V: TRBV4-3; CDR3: CASSQGGLGYNSPLHF; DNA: TGCGCCAGCAGCCAAGGGGGACTTGGGTATAATTCACCCCTCCACTTT
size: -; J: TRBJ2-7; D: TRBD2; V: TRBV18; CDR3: CASSPQAGEFYEQYF; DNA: TGTGCCAGCTCACCGCAAGCGGGAGAGTTCTACGAGCAGTACTTC
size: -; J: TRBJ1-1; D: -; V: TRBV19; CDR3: CASSTGGISNTEAFF; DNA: TGTGCCAGTAGCACGGGGGGGATTTCGAACACTGAAGCTTTCTTT
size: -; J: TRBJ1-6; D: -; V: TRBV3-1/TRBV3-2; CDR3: CASSQDRGGATYNSPLHF; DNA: TGTGCCAGCAGCCAAGATAGAGGAGGGGCAACCTATAATTCACCCCTCCACTTT
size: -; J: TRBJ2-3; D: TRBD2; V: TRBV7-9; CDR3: CASNPTSGTDTQYF; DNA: TGTGCCAGCAACCCGACTAGCGGCACAGATACGCAGTATTTT
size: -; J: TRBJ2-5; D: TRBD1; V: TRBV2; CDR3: CASSGQGAHQETQYF; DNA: TGTGCCAGCAGCGGACAGGGGGCCCATCAAGAGACCCAGTACTTC
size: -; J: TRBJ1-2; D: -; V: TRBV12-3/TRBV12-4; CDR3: CASNFRVGYGYTF; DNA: TGTGCCAGCAATTTCAGGGTTGGCTATGGCTACACCTTC
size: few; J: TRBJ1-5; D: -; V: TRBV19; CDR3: CATKQGSQPQHF; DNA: TGTGCCACCAAACAGGGAAGCCAGCCCCAGCATTTT
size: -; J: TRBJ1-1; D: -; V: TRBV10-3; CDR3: CAIRVGGAYTEAFF; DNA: TGTGCCATCAGGGTCGGGGGGGCGTACACTGAAGCTTTCTTT
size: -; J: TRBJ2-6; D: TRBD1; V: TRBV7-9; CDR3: CASSSGQGQRGANVLTF; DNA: TGTGCCAGCAGCTCTGGACAGGGACAGCGGGGGGCCAACGTCCTGACTTTC
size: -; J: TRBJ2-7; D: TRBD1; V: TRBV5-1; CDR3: CASSSDRGPAYEQYF; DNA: TGCGCCAGCAGCTCTGACAGGGGGCCAGCCTACGAGCAGTACTTC
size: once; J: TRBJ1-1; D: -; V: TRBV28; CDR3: CASRFRVSNTEAFF; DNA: TGTGCCAGCAGATTCAGGGTCTCGAACACTGAAGCTTTCTTT
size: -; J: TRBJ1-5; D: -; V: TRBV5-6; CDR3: CASSFGKLQPQHF; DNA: TGTGCCAGCAGCTTCGGTAAACTTCAGCCCCAGCATTTT
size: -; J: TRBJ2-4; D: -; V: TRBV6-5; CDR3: CASSPDRQPSSIQYF; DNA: TGTGCCAGCAGTCCCGACCGACAGCCCTCGTCCATTCAGTACTTC
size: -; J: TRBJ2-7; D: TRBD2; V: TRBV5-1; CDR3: CASSQLLAGGTYEQYF; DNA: TGCGCCAGCAGCCAGCTACTAGCGGGGGGGACCTACGAGCAGTACTTC
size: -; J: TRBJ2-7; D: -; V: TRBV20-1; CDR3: CSASQVYYEQYF; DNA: TGCAGTGCTAGTCAGGTTTACTACGAGCAGTACTTC
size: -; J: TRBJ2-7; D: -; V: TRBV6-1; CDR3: CASSEGVNSYEQYF; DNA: TGTGCCAGCAGTGAGGGAGTAAACTCCTACGAGCAGTACTTC
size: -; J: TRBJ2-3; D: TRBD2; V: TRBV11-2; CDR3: CASSAGLAGEFTAADTQYF; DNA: TGTGCCAGCAGCGCGGGACTAGCGGGGGAGTTCACAGCCGCAGATACGCAGTATTTT
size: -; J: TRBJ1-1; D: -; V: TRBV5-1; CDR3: CASSLNSVTEAFF; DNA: TGCGCCAGCAGCTTGAACTCTGTCACTGAAGCTTTCTTT
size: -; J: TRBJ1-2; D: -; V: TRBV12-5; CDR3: CASGYRENYGYTF; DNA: TGTGCTAGTGGTTACAGGGAGAACTATGGCTACACCTTC
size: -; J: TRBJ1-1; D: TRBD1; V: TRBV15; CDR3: CATSRDLVRDSEAFF; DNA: TGTGCCACCAGCAGAGATCTAGTAAGGGACAGTGAAGCTTTCTTT
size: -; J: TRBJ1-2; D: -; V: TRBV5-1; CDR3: CASSLLDRANYGYTF; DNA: TGCGCCAGCAGCTTGCTAGACCGAGCTAACTATGGCTACACCTTC
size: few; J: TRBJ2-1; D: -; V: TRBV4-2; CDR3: CASSRDSGPYNEQFF; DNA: TGTGCCAGCAGTCGGGACTCCGGCCCTTACAATGAGCAGTTCTTC